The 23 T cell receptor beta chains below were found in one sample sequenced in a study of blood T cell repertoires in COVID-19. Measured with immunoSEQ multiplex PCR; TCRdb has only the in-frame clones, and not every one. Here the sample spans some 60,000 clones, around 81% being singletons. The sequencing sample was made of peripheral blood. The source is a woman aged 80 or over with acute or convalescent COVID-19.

The CDR3 DNA reads as TGTGCCAGCAGTGAAAGGGGTAGGGATAAGTCCGGGGAGCTGTTTTTT. It is translated as CASSERGRDKSGELFF. This chain connects TRBV2 to TRBJ2-2; D may be TRBD1 (5 bases). CDR3 length equals 16 residues. The V end was cut by 2 bases, the J end by 6 bases, with 16 bases between. The germline V gene encodes CDR1 SNHLY and CDR2 FYNNEI.

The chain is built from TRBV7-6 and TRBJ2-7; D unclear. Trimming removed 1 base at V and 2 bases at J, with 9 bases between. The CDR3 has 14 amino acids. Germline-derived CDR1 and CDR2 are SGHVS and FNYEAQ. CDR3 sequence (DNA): TGTGCCAGCAGCTTAGGCGCCAAGACCTACGAGCAGTACTTC. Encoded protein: CASSLGAKTYEQYF. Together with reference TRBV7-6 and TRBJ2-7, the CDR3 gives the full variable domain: GAGVSQSPRYKVTKRGQDVALRCDPISGHVSLYWYRQALGQGPEFLTYFNYEAQQDKSGLPNDRFSAERPEGSISTLTIQRTEQRDSAMYRCASSLGAKTYEQYFGPGTRLTVT.

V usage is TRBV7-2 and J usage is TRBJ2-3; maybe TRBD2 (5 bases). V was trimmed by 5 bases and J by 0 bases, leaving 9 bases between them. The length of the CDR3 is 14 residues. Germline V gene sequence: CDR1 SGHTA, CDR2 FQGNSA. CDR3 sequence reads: CASSPASSTDTQYF. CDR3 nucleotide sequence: TGTGCCAGCAGCCCCGCTAGCAGCACAGATACGCAGTATTTT.

CDR3 in DNA: TGTGCCAGCAGCTTTACCGGGACTAGCCGCTACGAGCAGTACTTC. Residues: CASSFTGTSRYEQYF. This rearrangement joins TRBV7-9 to TRBJ2-7; 9 bases map to TRBD2. This CDR3 is 15 amino acids long. V was clipped by 3 bases and J by 3 bases; unmatched bases: 6. The germline V gene has CDR1 SEHNR and CDR2 FQNEAQ (reference sequence). Based on the CDR3 plus reference TRBV7-9 and TRBJ2-7, the full variable domain is DTGVSQNPRHKITKRGQNVTFRCDPISEHNRLYWYRQTLGQGPEFLTYFQNEAQLEKSRLLSDRFSAERPKGSFSTLEIQRTEQGDSAMYLCASSFTGTSRYEQYFGPGTRLTVT.

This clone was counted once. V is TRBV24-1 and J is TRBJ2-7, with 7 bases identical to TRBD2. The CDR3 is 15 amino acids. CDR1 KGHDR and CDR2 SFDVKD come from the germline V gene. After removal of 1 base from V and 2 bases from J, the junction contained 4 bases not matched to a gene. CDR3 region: CATSDLAGGTYEQYF. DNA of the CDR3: TGTGCCACCAGTGATTTAGCCGGGGGGACCTACGAGCAGTACTTC.

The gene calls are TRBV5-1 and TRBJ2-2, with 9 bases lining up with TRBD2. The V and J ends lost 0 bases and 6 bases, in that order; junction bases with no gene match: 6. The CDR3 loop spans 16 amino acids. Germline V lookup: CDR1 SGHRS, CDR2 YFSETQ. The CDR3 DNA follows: TGCGCCAGCAGCTTGGTATCTAGCGGGAATTCCGGGGAGCTGTTTTTT. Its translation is CASSLVSSGNSGELFF.

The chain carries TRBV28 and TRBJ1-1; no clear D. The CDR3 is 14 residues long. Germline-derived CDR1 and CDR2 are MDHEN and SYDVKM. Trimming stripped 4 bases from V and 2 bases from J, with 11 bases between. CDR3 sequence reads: CASSSVGRNTEAFF. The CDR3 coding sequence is TGTGCCAGCAGTTCCGTAGGGAGAAACACTGAAGCTTTCTTT.

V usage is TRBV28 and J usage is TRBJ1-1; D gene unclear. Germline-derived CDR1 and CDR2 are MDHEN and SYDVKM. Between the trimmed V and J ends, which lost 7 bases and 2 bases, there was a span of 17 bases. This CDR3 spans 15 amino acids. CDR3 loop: CASTVAGQHNTEAFF. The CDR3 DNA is TGTGCCAGCACTGTGGCAGGCCAACACAACACTGAAGCTTTCTTT.

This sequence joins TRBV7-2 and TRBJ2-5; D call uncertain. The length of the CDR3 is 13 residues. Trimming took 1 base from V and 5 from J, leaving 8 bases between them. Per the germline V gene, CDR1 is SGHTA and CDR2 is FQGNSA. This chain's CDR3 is CASSLELRETQYF. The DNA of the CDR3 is TGTGCCAGCAGCTTAGAATTACGGGAGACCCAGTACTTC.

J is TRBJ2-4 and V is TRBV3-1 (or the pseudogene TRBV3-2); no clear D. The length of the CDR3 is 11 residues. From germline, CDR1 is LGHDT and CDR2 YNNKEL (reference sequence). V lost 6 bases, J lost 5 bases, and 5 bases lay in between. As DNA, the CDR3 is TGTGCCAGCAGACGGGAAAACATTCAGTACTTC. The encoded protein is CASRRENIQYF.

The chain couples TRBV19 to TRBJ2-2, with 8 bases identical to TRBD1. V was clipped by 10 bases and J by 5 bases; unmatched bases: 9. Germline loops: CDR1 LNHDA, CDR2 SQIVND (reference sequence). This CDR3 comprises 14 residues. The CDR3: CAISRTGRTGELFF. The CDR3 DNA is TGTGCCATCTCCCGGACAGGGCGGACCGGGGAGCTGTTTTTT.

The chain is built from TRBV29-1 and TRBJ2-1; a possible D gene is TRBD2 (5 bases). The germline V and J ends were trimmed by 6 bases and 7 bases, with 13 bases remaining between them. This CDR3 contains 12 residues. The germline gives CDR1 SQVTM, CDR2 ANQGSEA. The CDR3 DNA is TGCAGCGTACGTCTAGCAGCTAATGAGCAGTTCTTC. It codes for CSVRLAANEQFF.

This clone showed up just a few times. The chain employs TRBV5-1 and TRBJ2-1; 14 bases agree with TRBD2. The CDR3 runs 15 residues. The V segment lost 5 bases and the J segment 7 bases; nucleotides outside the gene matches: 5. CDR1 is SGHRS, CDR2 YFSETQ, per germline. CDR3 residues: CASRTGLAGANEQFF. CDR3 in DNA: TGCGCCAGCAGAACGGGACTAGCGGGAGCAAATGAGCAGTTCTTC.

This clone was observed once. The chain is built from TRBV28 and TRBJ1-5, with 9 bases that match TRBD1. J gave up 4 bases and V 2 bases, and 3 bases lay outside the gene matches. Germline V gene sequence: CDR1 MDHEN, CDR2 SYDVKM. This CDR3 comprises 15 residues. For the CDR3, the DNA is TGTGCCAGCAGTTTAGGGGGGACAGGGAATCAGCCCCAGCATTTT. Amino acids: CASSLGGTGNQPQHF.

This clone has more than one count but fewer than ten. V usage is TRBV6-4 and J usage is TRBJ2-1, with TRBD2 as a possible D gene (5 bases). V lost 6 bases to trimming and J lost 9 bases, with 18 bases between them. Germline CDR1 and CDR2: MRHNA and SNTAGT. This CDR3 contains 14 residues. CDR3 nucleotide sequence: TGTGCCAGCAGCGGGTCCAAGGAGGCCGCTGAGCAGTTCTTC. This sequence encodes CASSGSKEAAEQFF.

CDR3 sequence (DNA): TGTGCCAGCCGACCTTCCGGGACTACCTACGAGCAGTACTTC. This translates into CASRPSGTTYEQYF. The chain carries TRBV28 and TRBJ2-7; 7 nucleotides match TRBD2. CDR3 length equals 14 residues. V was pared by 8 bases and J by 2 bases, with 9 bases of the junction left unmatched. Germline CDR1 and CDR2: MDHEN and SYDVKM.

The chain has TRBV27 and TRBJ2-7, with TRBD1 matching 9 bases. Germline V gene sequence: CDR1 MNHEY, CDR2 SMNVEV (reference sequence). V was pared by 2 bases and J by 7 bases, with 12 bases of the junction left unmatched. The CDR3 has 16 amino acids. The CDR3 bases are TGTGCCAGCAGTTTAATTGGGACAGGGAGGAGGAGTGAGCAGTACTTC. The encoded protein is CASSLIGTGRRSEQYF.

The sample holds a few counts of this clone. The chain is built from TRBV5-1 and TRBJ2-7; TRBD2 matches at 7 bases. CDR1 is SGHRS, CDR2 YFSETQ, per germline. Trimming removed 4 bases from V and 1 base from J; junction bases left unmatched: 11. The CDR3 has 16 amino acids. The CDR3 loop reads CASSAGMERGSYEQYF. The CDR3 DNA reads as TGCGCCAGCAGCGCCGGAATGGAGCGGGGATCCTACGAGCAGTACTTC.

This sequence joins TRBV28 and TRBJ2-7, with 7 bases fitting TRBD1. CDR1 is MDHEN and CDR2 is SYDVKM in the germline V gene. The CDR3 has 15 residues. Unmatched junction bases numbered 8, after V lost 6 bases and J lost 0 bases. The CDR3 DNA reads TGTGCCAGCAGGAAACCCGGGACAGCCTCCTACGAGCAGTACTTC. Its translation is CASRKPGTASYEQYF.

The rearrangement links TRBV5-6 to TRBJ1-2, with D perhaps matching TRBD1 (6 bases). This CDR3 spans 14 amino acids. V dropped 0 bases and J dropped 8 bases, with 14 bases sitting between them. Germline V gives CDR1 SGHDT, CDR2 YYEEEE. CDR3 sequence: CASSLVTGSDGYTF. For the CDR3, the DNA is TGTGCCAGCAGCTTGGTCACAGGGTCTGACGGCTACACCTTC.

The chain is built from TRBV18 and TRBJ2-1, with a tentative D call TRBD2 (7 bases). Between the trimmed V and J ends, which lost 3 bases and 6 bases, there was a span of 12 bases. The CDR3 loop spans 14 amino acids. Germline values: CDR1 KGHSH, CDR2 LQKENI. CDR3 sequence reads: CASSPGGGSNEQFF. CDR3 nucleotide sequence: TGTGCCAGCTCACCGGGGGGGGGCAGCAATGAGCAGTTCTTC.

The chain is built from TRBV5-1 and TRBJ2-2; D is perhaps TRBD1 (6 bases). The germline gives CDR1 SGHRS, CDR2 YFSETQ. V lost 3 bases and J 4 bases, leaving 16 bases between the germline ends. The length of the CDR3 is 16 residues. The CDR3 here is CASSWSSGEGTGELFF. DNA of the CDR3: TGCGCCAGCAGCTGGTCTTCAGGGGAAGGCACCGGGGAGCTGTTTTTT.

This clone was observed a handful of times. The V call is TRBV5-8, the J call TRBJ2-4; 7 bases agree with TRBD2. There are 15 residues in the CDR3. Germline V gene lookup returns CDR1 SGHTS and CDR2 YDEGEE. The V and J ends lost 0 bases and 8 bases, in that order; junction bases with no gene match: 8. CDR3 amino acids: CASSLAGGGVDIQYF. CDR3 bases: TGTGCCAGCAGCTTGGCCGGGGGAGGGGTGGACATTCAGTACTTC.